This entry lists 25 T cell receptor beta chains sequenced from one sample in a study of CD8+ T cells in alopecia areata. It was cDNA, reverse transcribed from extracted RNA, that served as the sequencing template. Libraries were prepared by immunoSEQ multiplex PCR; TCRdb keeps only in-frame clonotypes and omits some of them. This table holds about 120,000 clones, 35% to 40% found once. Sequenced: CD4+ T cells sorted from blood. These receptor sequences come from a human donor with alopecia areata.

The rearrangement uses TRBV2 and TRBJ2-7; D gene ambiguous. Germline-derived CDR1 and CDR2 are SNHLY and FYNNEI. This CDR3 has 12 amino acids. V was cut by 5 bases and J by 8 bases, with 13 bases left in between. The CDR3 DNA reads as TGTGCCAGCAGTCGAGCACCCCCAAAGCAGTACTTC. Protein: CASSRAPPKQYF.

The chain joins TRBV29-1 to TRBJ1-1; no firm D call. V lost 2 bases and J 1 base, leaving 5 bases between the germline ends. Germline CDR1 SQVTM, CDR2 ANQGSEA. The CDR3 sequence is 12 residues long. The CDR3 DNA follows: TGCAGCGTTGAACCGCAGAACACTGAAGCTTTCTTT. Translated, it gives CSVEPQNTEAFF.

The sample holds a few counts of this clone. The chain combines TRBV6-1 with TRBJ1-5; TRBD1 is a possible D gene (5 bases). The CDR3 is made up of 13 amino acids. The V and J ends lost 4 bases and 7 bases respectively, with 11 bases between them. CDR1 is MNHNS, CDR2 SASEGT, per germline. The CDR3 region is CASSGTIDQPQHF. The CDR3 coding sequence is TGTGCCAGCAGTGGGACAATAGACCAGCCCCAGCATTTT.

The sample holds a few counts of this clone. This chain connects TRBV7-9 to TRBJ2-6; 8 nucleotides agree with TRBD1. Germline V CDR1 and CDR2: SEHNR, FQNEAQ (reference sequence). V gave up 1 base and J gave up 0 bases; unmatched junction bases: 2. CDR3 size: 17 residues. In nucleotides, the CDR3 is TGTGCCAGCAGCTTAGGAGGGACAGGCTCTGGGGCCAACGTCCTGACTTTC. Translation gives CASSLGGTGSGANVLTF.

The chain employs TRBV9 and TRBJ2-3; TRBD2 matches 8 bases. J was trimmed by 4 bases and V by 0 bases; bases with no gene match: 10. This CDR3 has 17 amino acids. Germline CDR1 is SGDLS and CDR2 is YYNGEE. The DNA for the CDR3 is TGTGCCAGCAGCGTAGCGCCCGGGACTAGTTTCGCAGATACGCAGTATTTT. This translates into CASSVAPGTSFADTQYF.

CDR3 residues: CARRARQTNNQPQHF. The CDR3 nucleotides are TGCGCCAGACGGGCACGACAGACCAACAATCAGCCCCAGCATTTT. The V gene is TRBV23-1, the J gene TRBJ1-5; perhaps TRBD1 as D (5 bases). TRBV23-1 is an ORF for which the function is uncertain. Trimming left V 9 bases short and J 3 bases short, with 18 bases between. This CDR3 has 15 residues.

This clone was seen a few times. The genes are TRBV18 and TRBJ2-7, with D maybe TRBD1 (5 bases). V dropped 5 bases and J dropped 0 bases, with 8 bases sitting between them. Germline V lookup: CDR1 KGHSH, CDR2 LQKENI. The CDR3 covers 13 residues. The CDR3 here is CASSGASSYEQYF. The DNA for the CDR3 is TGTGCCAGCTCAGGGGCTAGCTCCTACGAGCAGTACTTC.

This chain uses TRBV5-1 with TRBJ1-1, with TRBD1 matching over 7 bases. The J segment lost 8 bases and the V segment lost 0 bases, leaving 10 bases of the junction unmatched. Germline V lookup: CDR1 SGHRS, CDR2 YFSETQ. The CDR3 is made up of 15 amino acids. The CDR3 bases are TGCGCCAGCAGCTTGGACGCAGGGGGAACGTTGGAAGCTTTCTTT. Amino acids: CASSLDAGGTLEAFF.

Only a few counts were recorded for this clone. V and J are TRBV30 and TRBJ2-1; perhaps TRBD2 as D (5 bases). V shed 5 bases and J shed 7 bases, with 18 bases lying between them. The CDR3 extends over 14 amino acids. Germline CDR1 reads GTSNPN; CDR2 reads SVGIG (reference sequence). CDR3 in amino acids: CAWRRGQVRNEQFF. CDR3 DNA sequence: TGTGCCTGGCGACGCGGGCAAGTGAGGAATGAGCAGTTCTTC.

The chain's CDR3 is CAWSHPDRATYEQYF. CDR3 nucleotide sequence: TGTGCCTGGAGTCACCCGGACAGGGCCACCTACGAGCAGTACTTC. V is TRBV30 and J is TRBJ2-5, with 8 bases that match TRBD1. The DNA end is a closer match to TRBJ2-7, so the J assignment may be wrong. CDR1 and CDR2 from the germline V gene are GTSNPN and SVGIG (reference sequence). The CDR3 length is 15 residues.

The J gene is TRBJ1-1, the V gene TRBV29-1; D is unresolved. Germline assignment: CDR1 SQVTM and CDR2 ANQGSEA. V dropped 6 bases and J dropped 6 bases, with 11 bases sitting between them. The CDR3 totals 11 residues. The CDR3 is CSVAGGPEAFF. CDR3 DNA: TGCAGCGTCGCTGGCGGCCCTGAAGCTTTCTTT.

This clone came up a few times. V gene TRBV19 combines with J gene TRBJ1-1; D perhaps matches TRBD1 (5 bases). V lost 3 bases and J lost 1, with 12 bases in between. CDR1 and CDR2 (germline): LNHDA, SQIVND (reference sequence). The CDR3 has 15 residues. For the CDR3, the DNA is TGTGCCAGTAGTATTTTGGGGACGGCGAACACTGAAGCTTTCTTT. It translates to CASSILGTANTEAFF.

For the CDR3, the DNA is TGCGCCAGCAGCTTGGTCCAGAGTGGAGAGCAGTACTTC. Its protein is CASSLVQSGEQYF. J is TRBJ2-7 and V is TRBV5-1; D gene uncertain. The CDR3 is 13 amino acids. V dropped 0 bases and J dropped 7 bases, with 11 bases sitting between them. The germline gives CDR1 SGHRS, CDR2 YFSETQ.

The genes are TRBV5-1 and TRBJ2-3; TRBD2 agrees at 11 bases. The CDR3 is made up of 16 amino acids. The V gene's germline CDR1 is SGHRS and CDR2 YFSETQ. Unmatched junction bases numbered 7, after V lost 4 bases and J lost 3 bases. CDR3 residues: CASSLLAGERTDTQYF. In DNA, the CDR3 is TGCGCCAGCAGCCTACTAGCGGGAGAAAGGACAGATACGCAGTATTTT.

The J gene is TRBJ2-5, the V gene TRBV7-9; maybe TRBD1 (5 bases). V was clipped by 0 bases and J by 7 bases, with 12 bases between them. Germline CDR1 reads SEHNR; CDR2 reads FQNEAQ (reference sequence). There are 14 residues in the CDR3. The CDR3 reads CASSLAGQGPTQYF. CDR3 coding DNA: TGTGCCAGCAGCTTAGCGGGGCAGGGTCCGACCCAGTACTTC.

The J gene is TRBJ1-5, the V gene TRBV18; D not resolved. Germline V gene sequence: CDR1 KGHSH, CDR2 LQKENI. Trimming pared 2 bases from V and 2 bases from J, leaving 7 bases between. This CDR3 comprises 14 residues. The CDR3 region is CASSPKEGNQPQHF. DNA for the CDR3: TGTGCCAGCTCACCAAAGGAAGGCAATCAGCCCCAGCATTTT.

The genes are TRBV7-2 and TRBJ2-7, with a possible D match to TRBD1 (7 bases). Trimming cost V 4 bases and J 3 bases, with 10 bases left between them. The length of the CDR3 is 13 residues. The germline V gene encodes CDR1 SGHTA and CDR2 FQGNSA. This CDR3 reads CASSSQGGYEQYF. DNA for the CDR3: TGTGCCAGCAGCTCGCAGGGGGGCTACGAGCAGTACTTC.

The CDR3 sequence: CASSSQREMGYNEQFF. The CDR3 nucleotides are TGCGCCAGCAGCTCACAGCGGGAGATGGGATACAATGAGCAGTTCTTC. The chain links TRBV5-1 to TRBJ2-1; 8 bases fit TRBD2. The V segment lost 3 bases and the J segment 4 bases; nucleotides outside the gene matches: 9. The CDR3 has 16 amino acids. Germline CDR1 SGHRS, CDR2 YFSETQ.

The J gene is TRBJ2-3, the V gene TRBV29-1, with D possibly matching TRBD2 (5 bases). The V and J ends lost 6 bases and 2 bases respectively, with 15 bases between them. CDR1 SQVTM and CDR2 ANQGSEA come from the germline V gene. The CDR3 covers 14 residues. CDR3 region: CSVGSASHTDTQYF. The CDR3 nucleotides read TGCAGCGTAGGTAGCGCCTCCCACACAGATACGCAGTATTTT.

This clone was seen a few times. The chain has TRBV29-1 and TRBJ1-1; D is uncertain. Germline loops: CDR1 SQVTM, CDR2 ANQGSEA. The CDR3 covers 13 residues. Trimming took off 5 bases at V and 0 bases at J, with 10 bases between the two ends. The CDR3 protein is CSVWEGLNTEAFF. The CDR3 bases are TGCAGCGTTTGGGAAGGGTTGAACACTGAAGCTTTCTTT.

This clone was observed once. The chain joins TRBV30 to TRBJ1-5; D is undetermined. The CDR3 sequence is 16 residues long. Per germline, CDR1 GTSNPN and CDR2 SVGIG (reference sequence). V lost 2 bases and J 0 bases, leaving 14 bases between the germline ends. CDR3 amino acids: CAWSISPGYSNQPQHF. CDR3 nucleotides: TGTGCCTGGAGTATATCCCCGGGGTATAGCAATCAGCCCCAGCATTTT.

This clone appeared a few times. The chain uses TRBV29-1 and TRBJ2-7, with TRBD1 matching over 9 bases. The J segment lost 5 bases and the V segment lost 6 bases, leaving 8 bases of the junction unmatched. CDR3 length: 13 residues. Per the germline V gene, CDR1 is SQVTM and CDR2 is ANQGSEA. The CDR3 DNA reads as TGCAGCGTGGGAGACAGGGGGACCCACGAGCAGTACTTC. Translation: CSVGDRGTHEQYF.

The rearrangement uses TRBV9 and TRBJ2-7, with unresolved D. Trimming left V 0 bases short and J 3 bases short, with 13 bases between. Germline CDR1 SGDLS, CDR2 YYNGEE. The CDR3 covers 15 residues. CDR3 protein: CASSVAPQENYEQYF. CDR3 bases: TGTGCCAGCAGCGTAGCGCCCCAGGAGAACTACGAGCAGTACTTC.

This chain connects TRBV20-1 to TRBJ2-1; possibly TRBD1 for D (6 bases). The germline V gene encodes CDR1 DFQATT and CDR2 SNEGSKA (reference sequence). V was trimmed by 6 bases and J by 8 bases, leaving 11 bases between them. The CDR3 is 11 amino acids. In nucleotides, the CDR3 is TGCAGTGCAGGGACAACGGATGAGCAGTTCTTC. Its translation: CSAGTTDEQFF.

This chain connects TRBV4-1 to TRBJ2-7, with 8 positions matching TRBD1. The germline V gene has CDR1 MGHRA and CDR2 YSYEKL. The CDR3 runs 14 residues. Losses at the gene ends were 6 bases for V and 1 base for J; bases not matched to a gene: 5. The CDR3 coding sequence is TGCGCCAGCAGTGTAGGGACAGGTTCCTACGAGCAGTACTTC. This encodes CASSVGTGSYEQYF.